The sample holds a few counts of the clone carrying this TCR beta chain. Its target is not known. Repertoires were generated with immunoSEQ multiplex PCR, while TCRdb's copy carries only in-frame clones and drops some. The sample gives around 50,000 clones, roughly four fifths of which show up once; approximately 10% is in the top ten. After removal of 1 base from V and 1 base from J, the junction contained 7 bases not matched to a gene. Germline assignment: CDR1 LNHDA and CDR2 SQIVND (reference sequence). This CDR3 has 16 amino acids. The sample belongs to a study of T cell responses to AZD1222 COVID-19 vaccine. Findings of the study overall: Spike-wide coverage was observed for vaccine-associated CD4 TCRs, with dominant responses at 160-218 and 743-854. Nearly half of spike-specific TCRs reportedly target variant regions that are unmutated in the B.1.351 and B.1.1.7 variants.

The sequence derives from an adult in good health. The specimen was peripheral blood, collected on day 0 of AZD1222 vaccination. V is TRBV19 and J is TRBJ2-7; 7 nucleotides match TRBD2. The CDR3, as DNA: TGTGCCAGTAGTATAGGGGGAGGGCAACCTTCCTACGAGCAGTACTTC. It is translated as CASSIGGGQPSYEQYF.